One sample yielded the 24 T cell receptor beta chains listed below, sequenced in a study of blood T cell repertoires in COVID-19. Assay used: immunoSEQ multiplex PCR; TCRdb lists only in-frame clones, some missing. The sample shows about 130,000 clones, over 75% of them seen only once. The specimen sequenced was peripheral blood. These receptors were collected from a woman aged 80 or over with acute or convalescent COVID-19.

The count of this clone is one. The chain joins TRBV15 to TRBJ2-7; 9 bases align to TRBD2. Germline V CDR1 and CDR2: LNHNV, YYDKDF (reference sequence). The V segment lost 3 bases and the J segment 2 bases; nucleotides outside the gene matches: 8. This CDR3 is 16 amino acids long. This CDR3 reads CATSRESSGKTYEQYF. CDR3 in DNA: TGTGCCACCAGCAGGGAGTCTAGCGGGAAGACCTACGAGCAGTACTTC.

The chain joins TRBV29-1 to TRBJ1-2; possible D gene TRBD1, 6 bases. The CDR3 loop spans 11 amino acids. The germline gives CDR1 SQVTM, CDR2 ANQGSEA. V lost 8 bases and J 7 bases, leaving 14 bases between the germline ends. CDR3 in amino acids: CSIKTGSGYTF. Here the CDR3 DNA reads TGCAGCATAAAAACAGGGTCTGGCTACACCTTC.

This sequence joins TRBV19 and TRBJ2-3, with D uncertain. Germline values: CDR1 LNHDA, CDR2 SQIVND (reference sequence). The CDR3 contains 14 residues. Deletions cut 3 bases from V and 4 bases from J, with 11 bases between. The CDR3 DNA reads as TGTGCCAGTAGTATGTTGGCTAGTGCAGATACGCAGTATTTT. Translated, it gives CASSMLASADTQYF.

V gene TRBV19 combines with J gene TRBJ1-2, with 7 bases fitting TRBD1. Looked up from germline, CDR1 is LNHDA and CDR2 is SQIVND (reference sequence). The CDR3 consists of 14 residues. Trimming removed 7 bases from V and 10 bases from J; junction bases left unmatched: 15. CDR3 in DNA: TGTGCCAGTACCGAATCGGACAGGCGCTTTTTCTACACCTTC. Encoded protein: CASTESDRRFFYTF.

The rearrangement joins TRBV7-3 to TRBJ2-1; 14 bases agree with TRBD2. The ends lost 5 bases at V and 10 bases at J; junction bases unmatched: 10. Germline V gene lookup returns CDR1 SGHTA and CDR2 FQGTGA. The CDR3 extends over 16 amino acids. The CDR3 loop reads CASSPKGTSGRKEQFF. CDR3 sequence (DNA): TGTGCCAGCAGCCCTAAAGGGACTAGCGGGAGAAAAGAGCAGTTCTTC.

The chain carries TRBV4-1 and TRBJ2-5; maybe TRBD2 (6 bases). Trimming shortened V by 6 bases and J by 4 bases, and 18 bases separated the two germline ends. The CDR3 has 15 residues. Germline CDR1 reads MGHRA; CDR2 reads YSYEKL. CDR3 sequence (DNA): TGCGCCAGCAGGGCAGGAGGGTGGGTGGCAGAGACCCAGTACTTC. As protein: CASRAGGWVAETQYF.

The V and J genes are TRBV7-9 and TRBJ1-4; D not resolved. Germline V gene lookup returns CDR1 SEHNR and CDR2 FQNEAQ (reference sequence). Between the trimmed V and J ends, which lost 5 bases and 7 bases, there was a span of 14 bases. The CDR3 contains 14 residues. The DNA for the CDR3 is TGTGCCAGCAGCCTGGTCCTCGCCAGTGAAAAACTGTTTTTT. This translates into CASSLVLASEKLFF.

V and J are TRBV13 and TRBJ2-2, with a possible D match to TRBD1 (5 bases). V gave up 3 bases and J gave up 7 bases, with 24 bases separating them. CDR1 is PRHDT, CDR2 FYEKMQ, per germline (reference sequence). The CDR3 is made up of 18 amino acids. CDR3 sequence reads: CASSFLGRRAGPGGELFF. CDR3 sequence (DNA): TGTGCCAGCAGCTTCCTGGGTCGTCGAGCAGGGCCGGGCGGGGAGCTGTTTTTT. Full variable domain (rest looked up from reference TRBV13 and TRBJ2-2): AAGVIQSPRHLIKEKRETATLKCYPIPRHDTVYWYQQGPGQDPQFLISFYEKMQSDKGSIPDRFSAQQFSDYHSELNMSSLELGDSALYFCASSFLGRRAGPGGELFFGEGSRLTVL.

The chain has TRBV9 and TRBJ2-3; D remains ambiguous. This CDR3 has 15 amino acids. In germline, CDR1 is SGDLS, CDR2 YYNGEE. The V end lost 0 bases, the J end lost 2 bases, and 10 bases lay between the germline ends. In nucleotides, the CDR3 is TGTGCCAGCAGCGTAGCGACATACCTCACAGATACGCAGTATTTT. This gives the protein CASSVATYLTDTQYF.

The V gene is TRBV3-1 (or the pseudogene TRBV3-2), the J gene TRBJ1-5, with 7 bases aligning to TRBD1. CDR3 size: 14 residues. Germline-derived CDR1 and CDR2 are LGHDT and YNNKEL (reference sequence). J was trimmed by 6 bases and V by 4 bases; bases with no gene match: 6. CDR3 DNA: TGTGCCAGCAGCCCAACTTACAGGGGTCAGCCCCAGCATTTT. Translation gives CASSPTYRGQPQHF.

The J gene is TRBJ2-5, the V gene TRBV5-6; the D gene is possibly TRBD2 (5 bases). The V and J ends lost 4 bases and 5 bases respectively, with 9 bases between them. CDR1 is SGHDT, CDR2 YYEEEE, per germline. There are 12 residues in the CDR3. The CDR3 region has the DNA TGTGCCAGCAGCCGGACTGTGGAGACCCAGTACTTC. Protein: CASSRTVETQYF.

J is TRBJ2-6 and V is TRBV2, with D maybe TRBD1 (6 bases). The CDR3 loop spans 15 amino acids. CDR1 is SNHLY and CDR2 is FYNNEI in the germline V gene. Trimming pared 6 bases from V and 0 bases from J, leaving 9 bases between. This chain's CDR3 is CASRGQISGANVLTF. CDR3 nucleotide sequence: TGTGCCAGCAGGGGACAAATCTCTGGGGCCAACGTCCTGACTTTC.

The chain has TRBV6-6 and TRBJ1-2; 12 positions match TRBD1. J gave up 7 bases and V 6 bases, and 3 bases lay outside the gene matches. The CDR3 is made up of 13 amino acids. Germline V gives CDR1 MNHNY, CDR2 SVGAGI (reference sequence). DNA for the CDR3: TGTGCCAGCAGCCCGGGACAGGGGGCTGGCTACACCTTC. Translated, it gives CASSPGQGAGYTF.

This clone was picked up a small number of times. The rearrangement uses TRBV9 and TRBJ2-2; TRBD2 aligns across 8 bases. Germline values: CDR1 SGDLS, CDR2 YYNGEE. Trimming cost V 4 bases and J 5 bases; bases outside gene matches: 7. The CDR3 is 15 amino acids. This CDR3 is CASSNPSGLTGELFF. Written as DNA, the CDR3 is TGTGCCAGCAGCAACCCTAGCGGGCTGACCGGGGAGCTGTTTTTT.

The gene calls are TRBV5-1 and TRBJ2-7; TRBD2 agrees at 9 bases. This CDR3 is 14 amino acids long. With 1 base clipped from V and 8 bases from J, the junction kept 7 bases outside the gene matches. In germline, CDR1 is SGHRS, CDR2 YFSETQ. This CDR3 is CASSLLAGADKQYF. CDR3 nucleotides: TGCGCCAGCAGCTTGTTAGCGGGAGCCGATAAGCAGTACTTC.

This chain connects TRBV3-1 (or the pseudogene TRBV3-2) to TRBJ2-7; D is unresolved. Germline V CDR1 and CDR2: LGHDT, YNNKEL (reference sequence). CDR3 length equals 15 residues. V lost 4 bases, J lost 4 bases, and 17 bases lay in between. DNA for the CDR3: TGTGCCAGCAGCCCCTTTCTTGGCAGAATGTACGAGCAGTACTTC. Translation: CASSPFLGRMYEQYF.

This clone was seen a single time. The CDR3 spells CASRDRLNTGELFF. Here the CDR3 DNA reads TGTGCCAGCAGGGACAGGTTGAACACCGGGGAGCTGTTTTTT. The V and J genes are TRBV6-1 and TRBJ2-2; 7 bases match TRBD1. Looked up from germline, CDR1 is MNHNS and CDR2 is SASEGT. The length of the CDR3 is 14 residues. J was trimmed by 1 base and V by 6 bases; bases with no gene match: 2.

CDR3 sequence: CASSITISETQYF. CDR3 in DNA: TGTGCCAGCTCAATCACTATAAGTGAGACCCAGTACTTC. The chain couples TRBV18 to TRBJ2-5; D is unresolved. Germline CDR1 KGHSH, CDR2 LQKENI. With 5 bases removed from V and 5 bases from J, the gap between germline ends came to 12 bases. This CDR3 has 13 amino acids. The full variable domain, in which reference TRBV18 and TRBJ2-5 provide the parts outside the CDR3, is NAGVMQNPRHLVRRRGQEARLRCSPMKGHSHVYWYRQLPEEGLKFMVYLQKENIIDESGMPKERFSAEFPKEGPSILRIQQVVRGDSAAYFCASSITISETQYFGPGTRLLVL.

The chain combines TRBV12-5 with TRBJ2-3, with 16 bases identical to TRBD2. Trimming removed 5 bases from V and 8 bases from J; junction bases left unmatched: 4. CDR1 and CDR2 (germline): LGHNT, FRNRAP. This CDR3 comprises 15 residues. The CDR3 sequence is CASGPGLAGGGTQYF. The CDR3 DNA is TGTGCTAGTGGTCCGGGACTAGCGGGAGGGGGTACGCAGTATTTT.

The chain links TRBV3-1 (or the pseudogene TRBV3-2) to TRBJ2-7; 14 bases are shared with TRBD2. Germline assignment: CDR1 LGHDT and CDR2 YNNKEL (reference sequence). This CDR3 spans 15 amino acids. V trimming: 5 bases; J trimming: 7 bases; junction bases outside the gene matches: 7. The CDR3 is CASSLGLAGVGEQYF. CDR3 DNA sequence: TGTGCCAGCAGCTTGGGACTAGCGGGAGTAGGAGAGCAGTACTTC.

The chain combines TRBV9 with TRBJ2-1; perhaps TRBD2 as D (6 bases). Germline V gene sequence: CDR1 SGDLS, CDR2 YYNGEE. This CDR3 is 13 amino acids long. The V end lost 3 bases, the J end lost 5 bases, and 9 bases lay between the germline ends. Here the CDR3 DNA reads TGTGCCAGCAGCGGACTAGAACACAATGAGCAGTTCTTC. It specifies CASSGLEHNEQFF. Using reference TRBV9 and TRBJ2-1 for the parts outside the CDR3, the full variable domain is DSGVTQTPKHLITATGQRVTLRCSPRSGDLSVYWYQQSLDQGLQFLIQYYNGEERAKGNILERFSAQQFPDLHSELNLSSLELGDSALYFCASSGLEHNEQFFGPGTRLTVL.

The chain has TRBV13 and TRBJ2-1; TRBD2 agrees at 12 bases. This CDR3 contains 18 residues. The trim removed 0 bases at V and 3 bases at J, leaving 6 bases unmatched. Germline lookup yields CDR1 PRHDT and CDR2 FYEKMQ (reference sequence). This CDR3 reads CASSLGQGLAGFYNEQFF. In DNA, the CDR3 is TGTGCCAGCAGCTTAGGTCAAGGACTAGCGGGGTTCTACAATGAGCAGTTCTTC.

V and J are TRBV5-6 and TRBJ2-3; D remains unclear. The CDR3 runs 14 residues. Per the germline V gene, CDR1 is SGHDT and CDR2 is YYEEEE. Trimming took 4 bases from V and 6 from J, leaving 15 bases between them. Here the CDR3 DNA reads TGTGCCAGCAGCCAAGTTCGAGATAAGGATACGCAGTATTTT. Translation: CASSQVRDKDTQYF.

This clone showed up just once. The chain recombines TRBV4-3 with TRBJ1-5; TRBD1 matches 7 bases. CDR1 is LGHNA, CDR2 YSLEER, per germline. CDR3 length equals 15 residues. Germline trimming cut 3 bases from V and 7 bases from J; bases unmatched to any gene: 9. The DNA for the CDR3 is TGCGCCAGCAGCCAGGGCCTTACAGGGGAACAGCCCCAGCATTTT. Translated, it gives CASSQGLTGEQPQHF.